The clone carrying this TCR beta chain was detected ten times or more. Its antigen is not identified. This record belongs to a study of identical twins. Study-level points and caveats: Low generation-probability sequences were in excess among twin-shared out-of-frame alpha sequences. Cord blood beta clonotypes that were abundant carried fewer insertions, and memory repertoires showed no such trend.

Germline trimming cut 4 bases from V and 4 bases from J; bases unmatched to any gene: 9. Germline V lookup: CDR1 LGHDT, CDR2 YNNKEL (reference sequence). The CDR3 sequence is 15 residues long. Template switching added a universal primer binding site, and final cDNA carried unique molecular identifiers. One entry per CDR3 protein results from TCRdb running MiXCR on the 5' RACE reads. The sample includes about 720,000 distinct CDR3 sequences, 8% to 9% of them seen just once. These data also featured in a second study, about yellow fever vaccine responses in identical twins.

Sequencing was carried out using PBMCs. This chain links TRBV3-1 with TRBJ1-2; 7 bases fit TRBD1. This sequence originates from a woman between 18 and 29 years old in good health. The DNA of the CDR3 is TGTGCCAGCAGCCGCAGGGGGGACAGTGGCTATGGCTACACCTTC. Its protein product is CASSRRGDSGYGYTF.